This TCR beta chain was recorded in a study of blood T cell repertoires in COVID-19. Study-level background: COVID-19 samples collected from the United States, Italy and Spain covered acute and convalescent phases. The analysed material was cDNA or gDNA that came from T cells, B-cell-depleted T cells, or PBMCs.

Per the original data handling: Amplification from reference gene primers served as the basis for estimated nucleated cell counts. Sequencing was performed with immunoSEQ multiplex PCR; in TCRdb, only in-frame clones are kept and a portion is missing. For V, J and clone size, that table is used; D and trimming come from the DNA. Seen here are more than 350,000 clones, around 87% observed once, and the top ten hold roughly a tenth. This CDR3 has 13 amino acids. V was shortened by 8 bases and J by 0 bases, with 5 bases between the two germline ends. Per the germline V gene, CDR1 is SGHTA and CDR2 is FQGTGA.

Sequenced material: peripheral blood. This rearrangement joins TRBV7-3 to TRBJ2-6; no clear D. This sequence was found in a woman in her thirties with COVID-19, enrolled during active disease. In nucleotides, the CDR3 is TGTGCCAGCGGGCTCTCTGGGGCCAACGTCCTGACTTTC. It specifies CASGLSGANVLTF.